This T cell receptor beta chain came from a study of blood T cell repertoires in COVID-19. Study as a whole: The cDNA or gDNA used as material had been derived from T cells, B-cell-depleted T cells, or PBMCs.

Authors' processing steps: It was from reference gene primer amplification that nucleated cell counts were estimated. Here immunoSEQ multiplex PCR was the method, and the copy in TCRdb shows in-frame clones only, minus some. The D gene and trimming were derived from the DNA, and the V and J assignments and clone size from that table. The sample holds tens of thousands of clones, approximately 88% seen once. The CDR3 covers 14 residues. This receptor was taken from an older man with active or convalescent COVID-19. Material for sequencing was peripheral blood. V gene TRBV21-1 combines with J gene TRBJ1-2; the table's D call, TRBD1, has no DNA check behind it. TRBV21-1 is listed as a pseudogene. CDR3 amino acids: CASSKTAGGNGYTF. DNA for the CDR3: TGTGCCAGCAGCAAGACCGCAGGGGGGAATGGCTACACCTTC.